The 18 T cell receptor beta chains reported below all come from one sample, sequenced in a study of blood T cell repertoires in COVID-19. Repertoires were generated with immunoSEQ multiplex PCR, while TCRdb's copy carries only in-frame clones and drops some. The sample includes 60,000 to 85,000 clones, 75% to 85% of them seen just once. Sequencing input: peripheral blood. All receptors come from a man older than 75 with acute or convalescent COVID-19.

The chain uses TRBV28 and TRBJ1-2; 7 bases map to TRBD1. CDR1 is MDHEN, CDR2 SYDVKM, per germline. This CDR3 spans 13 amino acids. Germline trimming cut 7 bases from V and 3 bases from J; bases unmatched to any gene: 5. The CDR3 nucleotides read TGTGCCAGCACGGACAGGCCCCACTATGGCTACACCTTC. It is translated as CASTDRPHYGYTF.

The chain employs TRBV24-1 and TRBJ2-7; 9 bases match TRBD1. The CDR3 runs 14 residues. CDR1 is KGHDR and CDR2 is SFDVKD in the germline V gene. Unmatched junction bases numbered 8, after V lost 11 bases and J lost 1 base. In nucleotides, the CDR3 is TGTGCCAACGCCCGGGACAGGGTATCCTACGAGCAGTACTTC. Protein sequence: CANARDRVSYEQYF.

This clone came up a few times. The chain links TRBV13 to TRBJ2-7, with 13 bases identical to TRBD2. The trim removed 5 bases at V and 5 bases at J, leaving 9 bases unmatched. The CDR3 has 16 amino acids. CDR1 PRHDT and CDR2 FYEKMQ come from the germline V gene (reference sequence). CDR3 sequence reads: CASSAIRTSGGNEQYF. The CDR3 DNA is TGTGCCAGCAGCGCCATAAGGACTAGCGGGGGAAACGAGCAGTACTTC.

The genes are TRBV9 and TRBJ2-7; 7 nucleotides align to TRBD1. The CDR3 totals 15 residues. V lost 0 bases to trimming and J lost 2 bases; unmatched junction nucleotides: 5. The germline V gene has CDR1 SGDLS and CDR2 YYNGEE. The CDR3 DNA reads TGTGCCAGCAGCGTAGAGAGGGGGCCGACCTACGAGCAGTACTTC. This codes for CASSVERGPTYEQYF.

The chain employs TRBV6-2 or TRBV6-3 and TRBJ2-2; TRBD2 agrees at 8 bases. The germline CDR1 and CDR2 sequences are MNHEY and SVGEGT. The CDR3 consists of 16 residues. J gave up 2 bases and V 2 bases, and 4 bases lay outside the gene matches. CDR3 region: CASSYAGGFNTGELFF. The CDR3 DNA sequence: TGTGCCAGCAGTTACGCGGGGGGATTCAACACCGGGGAGCTGTTTTTT.

This chain joins TRBV4-1 and TRBJ2-2, with TRBD1 as a possible D gene (6 bases). From germline, CDR1 is MGHRA and CDR2 YSYEKL. The CDR3 sequence is 15 residues long. The V gene lost 0 bases and the J gene lost 8 bases, with 13 bases spanning the gap. The CDR3 bases are TGCGCCAGCAGCCAAGAGGCCAGGGGCAGTGGGGAGCTGTTTTTT. As protein: CASSQEARGSGELFF.

The rearrangement links TRBV7-8 to TRBJ1-1, with 9 bases that match TRBD1. There are 16 residues in the CDR3. Per germline, CDR1 SGHVS and CDR2 FQNEAQ. V shed 3 bases, J shed 1 base, and the junction held 6 bases outside the gene matches. The CDR3 protein is CASSLGTGWGNTEAFF. CDR3 coding DNA: TGTGCCAGCAGCTTGGGGACAGGGTGGGGGAACACTGAAGCTTTCTTT.

This chain connects TRBV2 to TRBJ1-3; 7 bases are shared with TRBD1. After removal of 6 bases from V and 0 bases from J, the junction contained 5 bases not matched to a gene. Germline CDR1 and CDR2: SNHLY and FYNNEI. This CDR3 has 15 amino acids. The CDR3 protein is CASSLDRSSGNTIYF. The CDR3 DNA is TGTGCCAGCAGCCTGGACAGGAGCTCTGGAAACACCATATATTTT.

This chain uses TRBV7-6 with TRBJ2-7; TRBD1 aligns across 9 bases. Trimming took 1 base from V and 3 from J; bases not matched to a gene: 4. This CDR3 has 15 residues. Germline CDR1 reads SGHVS; CDR2 reads FNYEAQ. The CDR3 DNA reads as TGTGCCAGCAGCTTAGGGACAGGGGAATTCTACGAGCAGTACTTC. Amino acids: CASSLGTGEFYEQYF.

This chain connects TRBV6-5 to TRBJ2-5, with 8 bases aligning to TRBD2. The CDR3 extends over 14 amino acids. From germline, CDR1 is MNHEY and CDR2 SVGAGI. The junction had 5 bases not matched to a gene; V was cut back by 5 bases and J by 3 bases. DNA of the CDR3: TGTGCCAGCAGTCGGGGGGGCCAGGAAGAGACCCAGTACTTC. It codes for CASSRGGQEETQYF.

J is TRBJ1-1 and V is TRBV19; D perhaps matches TRBD1 (5 bases). The CDR3 loop spans 16 amino acids. The ends were cut back, 7 bases at V and 1 base at J, with 19 bases in the middle. The germline V gene encodes CDR1 LNHDA and CDR2 SQIVND (reference sequence). For the CDR3, the DNA is TGTGCCAGTACCCGCCGGCGACAGTCATCGAACACTGAAGCTTTCTTT. Amino acids: CASTRRRQSSNTEAFF.

The chain carries TRBV19 and TRBJ1-3; D ambiguous. The CDR3 totals 15 residues. Deletions cut 5 bases from V and 0 bases from J, with 11 bases between. Germline-derived CDR1 and CDR2 are LNHDA and SQIVND (reference sequence). CDR3 DNA: TGTGCCAGTAGTTCACGCACCTACTCTGGAAACACCATATATTTT. It yields the protein CASSSRTYSGNTIYF.

This clone has a single count. The chain uses TRBV28 and TRBJ1-1, with TRBD1 as a possible D gene (6 bases). Deletions cut 3 bases from V and 2 bases from J, with 13 bases between. The germline V gene has CDR1 MDHEN and CDR2 SYDVKM. CDR3 length equals 15 residues. The CDR3 reads CASSFHGTPNTEAFF. In DNA, the CDR3 is TGTGCCAGCAGTTTTCACGGGACACCAAACACTGAAGCTTTCTTT.

This chain links TRBV5-4 with TRBJ2-1, with 14 bases that match TRBD2. V gave up 4 bases and J gave up 5 bases; unmatched junction bases: 11. Germline V gives CDR1 SGHNT, CDR2 YYREEE (reference sequence). The CDR3 totals 18 residues. The CDR3 nucleotides are TGTGCCAGCAGCGTGGGACTAGCGGGAGCTGGTTCCCACAATGAGCAGTTCTTC. Protein: CASSVGLAGAGSHNEQFF.

The chain uses TRBV7-8 and TRBJ2-6; weak D call: TRBD1 (6 bases). The CDR3 is 18 residues long. The V end lost 3 bases, the J end lost 0 bases, and 15 bases lay between the germline ends. Per the germline V gene, CDR1 is SGHVS and CDR2 is FQNEAQ. Here the CDR3 reads CASSLMDWGLSGANVLTF. DNA for the CDR3: TGTGCCAGCAGCTTGATGGACTGGGGGCTCTCTGGGGCCAACGTCCTGACTTTC.

The chain joins TRBV6-2 or TRBV6-3 to TRBJ1-5; the D is unclear. The CDR3 loop spans 13 amino acids. Looked up from germline, CDR1 is MNHEY and CDR2 is SVGEGT. Trimming removed 2 bases at V and 7 bases at J, with 9 bases between. The CDR3 is CASSYREYQPQHF. In DNA, the CDR3 is TGTGCCAGCAGTTACAGGGAGTACCAGCCCCAGCATTTT.

This clone has more than one count but fewer than ten. The chain combines TRBV14 with TRBJ1-3, with 8 bases fitting TRBD1. V shed 1 base, J shed 2 bases, and the junction held 7 bases outside the gene matches. CDR3 size: 17 residues. The germline CDR1 and CDR2 sequences are SGHDN and FVKESK. CDR3 coding DNA: TGTGCCAGCAGCCAAGCGCCAAGACAGGGGCCTGGAAACACCATATATTTT. Its translation: CASSQAPRQGPGNTIYF.

The chain uses TRBV2 and TRBJ2-7, with D possibly being TRBD1 (6 bases). The V end was cut by 7 bases, the J end by 2 bases, with 18 bases between. This CDR3 contains 15 residues. CDR1 and CDR2 from the germline V gene are SNHLY and FYNNEI. CDR3 sequence reads: CASTPKTGNPYEQYF. DNA of the CDR3: TGTGCCAGCACCCCAAAAACAGGGAATCCCTACGAGCAGTACTTC.